This TCR beta chain comes out of a study of CD4 T cells in relation to SARS-CoV-2 and coronaviruses. Study results and limitations: This crossreactivity analysis covered spike protein alone, no other viral proteins.

With 4 bases removed from V and 3 bases from J, the gap between germline ends came to 7 bases. Germline loops: CDR1 ENHRY, CDR2 SYGVKD. The CDR3 extends over 13 amino acids. A note on this clone: Its antigen is undetermined.

CD4+ T cells from unexposed donors were obtained before the COVID-19 pandemic (2011-2018). Isolation of CD4+ T cells took place after about eleven days in culture. Cultures held 2 million to 2.5 million PBMCs per well with 9 to 10 IU/ml IL-2. Sequencing was performed with immunoSEQ multiplex PCR; in TCRdb, only in-frame clones are kept and a portion is missing. This table has some 11,000 clones, 80% to 90% appearing once. This TCR was sampled from a human donor in good health. Material: CD4+ T cells from PBMCs, cultured in vitro. V usage is TRBV10-3 and J usage is TRBJ2-1; D ambiguous. CDR3 region: CAISGGNYNEQFF. The DNA of the CDR3 is TGTGCCATCAGTGGGGGAAACTACAATGAGCAGTTCTTC.